The 21 T cell receptor beta chains presented below share a single source sample, sequenced in a study of CD8+ T cells in alopecia areata. Specified treatment: oral pan-JAK inhibitor, 5-10 mg twice daily. After isolation, RNA underwent reverse transcription to generate cDNA as the sequencing template. Clones were read by immunoSEQ multiplex PCR, and TCRdb kept only the in-frame ones, dropping some. The profile shows under 300,000 clones, 50% to 75% of them singletons. This specimen consisted of CD4+ T cells sorted from blood, obtained around week 54, from a patient treated with tofacitinib. The receptors come from a human donor with alopecia areata.

The chain has TRBV30 and TRBJ1-2; the D gene is possibly TRBD1 (5 bases). The germline V gene encodes CDR1 GTSNPN and CDR2 SVGIG (reference sequence). The CDR3 length is 14 residues. Trimming cost V 0 bases and J 6 bases, with 14 bases left between them. DNA of the CDR3: TGTGCCTGGAGTGTGCAGGGAGGGAGGCATGGCTACACCTTC. Translating it yields CAWSVQGGRHGYTF.

This clone was seen more than once but under ten times. V and J are TRBV30 and TRBJ2-7, with a possible D match to TRBD1 (6 bases). The germline V gene has CDR1 GTSNPN and CDR2 SVGIG (reference sequence). The germline V and J ends were trimmed by 3 bases and 6 bases, with 15 bases remaining between them. This CDR3 comprises 13 residues. In DNA, the CDR3 is TGTGCCTGGAGCGGCAAGTCCAGGGGCGAGCAGTACTTC. Translating gives CAWSGKSRGEQYF. The entire variable domain, with the rest obtained from reference TRBV30 and TRBJ2-7, is as follows: SQTIHQWPATLVQPVGSPLSLECTVEGTSNPNLYWYRQAAGRGLQLLFYSVGIGQISSEVPQNLSASRPQDRQFILSSKKLLLSDSGFYLCAWSGKSRGEQYFGPGTRLTVT.

This clone was counted once. V usage is TRBV30 and J usage is TRBJ1-6; 7 nucleotides align to TRBD1. Germline V gives CDR1 GTSNPN, CDR2 SVGIG (reference sequence). The CDR3 consists of 14 residues. V dropped 5 bases and J dropped 4; count of bases not matched to a gene: 5. The CDR3 coding sequence is TGTGCCTGGTCGTCGGGACAGTATAATTCACCCCTCCACTTT. It specifies CAWSSGQYNSPLHF. The full variable domain, in which reference TRBV30 and TRBJ1-6 provide the parts outside the CDR3, is SQTIHQWPATLVQPVGSPLSLECTVEGTSNPNLYWYRQAAGRGLQLLFYSVGIGQISSEVPQNLSASRPQDRQFILSSKKLLLSDSGFYLCAWSSGQYNSPLHFGNGTRLTVT.

This chain links TRBV4-1 with TRBJ2-5, with D tentatively TRBD2 (5 bases). The germline V and J ends were trimmed by 4 bases and 7 bases, with 10 bases remaining between them. The germline gives CDR1 MGHRA, CDR2 YSYEKL. The CDR3 sequence is 12 residues long. CDR3 sequence (DNA): TGCGCCAGCAGCCTCGATCGGGGGACCCAGTACTTC. This codes for CASSLDRGTQYF.

V is TRBV19 and J is TRBJ1-2; maybe TRBD1 (6 bases). The V gene lost 1 base and the J gene lost 4 bases, with 7 bases spanning the gap. This CDR3 comprises 13 residues. CDR1 is LNHDA and CDR2 is SQIVND in the germline V gene (reference sequence). The CDR3 spells CASSIARGYGYTF. The CDR3 bases are TGTGCCAGTAGTATAGCCAGGGGCTATGGCTACACCTTC.

The chain is built from TRBV5-1 and TRBJ2-7; the D call may be TRBD1 or TRBD2 (5 bases each). V was pared by 0 bases and J by 11 bases, with 9 bases between. Germline CDR1 reads SGHRS; CDR2 reads YFSETQ. CDR3 length equals 11 residues. Here the CDR3 DNA reads TGCGCCAGCAGCTTGGGAGGGGCAGAGTACTTC. It codes for CASSLGGAEYF.

This clone was observed a handful of times. The genes are TRBV4-1 and TRBJ2-2, with 8 positions matching TRBD1. The CDR3 is 17 residues long. Germline loops: CDR1 MGHRA, CDR2 YSYEKL. V gave up 0 bases and J gave up 5 bases; unmatched junction bases: 8. The CDR3 coding sequence is TGCGCCAGCAGCCAAGAGAGGACAGGGATTGGGACCGGGGAGCTGTTTTTT. Protein product: CASSQERTGIGTGELFF.

This clone was detected a few times. V and J are TRBV29-1 and TRBJ2-7; TRBD1 matches 8 bases. V was pared by 3 bases and J by 0 bases, with 13 bases of the junction left unmatched. The CDR3 has 17 amino acids. Per germline, CDR1 SQVTM and CDR2 ANQGSEA. The CDR3 nucleotides are TGCAGCGTTGAGAATCCCCGGGGGACAGGCTTCTCCTACGAGCAGTACTTC. Translating it yields CSVENPRGTGFSYEQYF.

The CDR3 DNA sequence: TGCAGCGCGACAGGGGGCTTCTACGAGCAGTACTTC. Amino acids: CSATGGFYEQYF. The chain joins TRBV29-1 to TRBJ2-7; 10 nucleotides agree with TRBD1. Germline V lookup: CDR1 SQVTM, CDR2 ANQGSEA. Losses at the gene ends were 7 bases for V and 3 bases for J; bases not matched to a gene: 3. This CDR3 contains 12 residues.

CDR3 nucleotide sequence: TGTGCCTGGAGTGTAAAAGGCCCGAGGAGCACTGAAGCTTTCTTT. Translated: CAWSVKGPRSTEAFF. V and J are TRBV30 and TRBJ1-1; D gene unclear. V lost 0 bases and J lost 4, with 15 bases in between. This CDR3 region has 15 residues. Per germline, CDR1 GTSNPN and CDR2 SVGIG (reference sequence).

The chain joins TRBV7-9 to TRBJ2-3; 7 bases map to TRBD1. Germline CDR1 SEHNR, CDR2 FQNEAQ (reference sequence). Losses at the gene ends were 11 bases for V and 5 bases for J; bases not matched to a gene: 4. The CDR3 is made up of 11 amino acids. CDR3 coding DNA: TGTGCCCCAAACAGGGGAGATACGCAGTATTTT. Protein: CAPNRGDTQYF.

The rearrangement joins TRBV6-1 to TRBJ1-1, with 7 bases aligning to TRBD1. This CDR3 comprises 15 residues. Germline CDR1 reads MNHNS; CDR2 reads SASEGT. V shed 3 bases, J shed 0 bases, and the junction held 4 bases outside the gene matches. CDR3 bases: TGTGCCAGCAGTGACCCGGGACAGATGAACACTGAAGCTTTCTTT. The encoded protein is CASSDPGQMNTEAFF.

The chain links TRBV27 to TRBJ1-1; D is perhaps TRBD1 (6 bases). CDR1 and CDR2 (germline): MNHEY, SMNVEV (reference sequence). CDR3 length: 11 residues. CDR3 bases: TGTGGGGGGGCGCGGAACACTGAAGCTTTCTTT. It encodes CGGARNTEAFF.

V gene TRBV19 combines with J gene TRBJ2-5, with TRBD2 matching 10 bases. Looked up from germline, CDR1 is LNHDA and CDR2 is SQIVND (reference sequence). CDR3 length equals 15 residues. Unmatched junction bases numbered 10, after V lost 10 bases and J lost 2 bases. The CDR3 DNA follows: TGTGCCACTCGATTTAGCGGGGGGTCGCAAGAGACCCAGTACTTC. Its protein product is CATRFSGGSQETQYF.

The chain recombines TRBV27 with TRBJ1-6; D is undetermined. The CDR3 runs to 14 residues. Germline V gene sequence: CDR1 MNHEY, CDR2 SMNVEV (reference sequence). V lost 8 bases and J lost 7, with 15 bases in between. The CDR3 protein is CASAQILANSPLHF. The CDR3, as DNA: TGTGCCAGCGCGCAAATCCTAGCCAATTCACCCCTCCACTTT.

The CDR3 nucleotides read TGTGCCTCCAGACCGGGGGGTAACACCGGGGAGCTGTTTTTT. This sequence encodes CASRPGGNTGELFF. The chain couples TRBV30 to TRBJ2-2, with TRBD2 matching 7 bases. J lost 2 bases, V lost 7 bases, and 7 bases had no gene match. Germline values: CDR1 GTSNPN, CDR2 SVGIG (reference sequence). The CDR3 has 14 amino acids.

V gene TRBV6-1 combines with J gene TRBJ1-1; no clear D. The germline CDR1 and CDR2 sequences are MNHNS and SASEGT. The CDR3 has 13 residues. V gave up 6 bases and J gave up 4 bases, with 12 bases separating them. Here the CDR3 reads CASRRGLGTEAFF. The CDR3 nucleotides are TGTGCCAGCAGAAGAGGGTTGGGCACTGAAGCTTTCTTT.

This clone was found once. This sequence joins TRBV5-1 and TRBJ2-7; tentatively, D is TRBD2 (6 bases). Trimming removed 0 bases at V and 6 bases at J, with 13 bases between. The CDR3 consists of 14 residues. Germline V gene lookup returns CDR1 SGHRS and CDR2 YFSETQ. CDR3 coding DNA: TGCGCCAGCAGCTTGGGTCAGACCGGGGGCGAGCAGTACTTC. Translated, it gives CASSLGQTGGEQYF.

This clone has more than one count but fewer than ten. The chain employs TRBV7-9 and TRBJ2-1; 13 positions match TRBD2. The V segment lost 5 bases and the J segment 7 bases; nucleotides outside the gene matches: 11. From germline, CDR1 is SEHNR and CDR2 FQNEAQ (reference sequence). This CDR3 has 17 residues. The CDR3 bases are TGTGCCAGCAGCCTCACTAGCGGGGGGGCCCCTCGGAATGAGCAGTTCTTC. It is translated as CASSLTSGGAPRNEQFF.

This clone was found many times. This rearrangement joins TRBV7-9 to TRBJ2-7; D is perhaps TRBD2 (5 bases). This CDR3 is built from 12 residues. Germline-derived CDR1 and CDR2 are SEHNR and FQNEAQ (reference sequence). Trimming stripped 5 bases from V and 5 bases from J, with 10 bases between. CDR3 DNA: TGTGCCAGCAGCCCCTCCGGGGACGAGCAGTACTTC. Translating it yields CASSPSGDEQYF.

The CDR3 protein is CASSVQAGPGNTIYF. The CDR3 nucleotides read TGTGCCAGCAGCGTACAAGCAGGGCCTGGAAACACCATATATTTT. J is TRBJ1-3 and V is TRBV9; TRBD1 is a possible D gene (5 bases). V was trimmed by 1 base and J by 2 bases, leaving 10 bases between them. CDR1 is SGDLS and CDR2 is YYNGEE in the germline V gene. The CDR3 is made up of 15 amino acids.